The 9 T cell receptor beta chains listed next were all sequenced from one sample in a study of early T cells in non-severe SARS-CoV-2 infection. TCRdb re-derived calls from the 5' RACE reads in MiXCR, one entry per CDR3 protein. The data hold about 45,000 distinct CDR3 sequences, with 11% observed a single time. Specimen: whole blood. The receptor source for this set is an adult who was a healthcare worker with PCR-confirmed SARS-CoV-2 infection or an uninfected control (not recorded which).

The CDR3 spells CATGGRNTEAFF. Written as DNA, the CDR3 is TGTGCCACCGGCGGCAGAAACACTGAAGCTTTCTTT. J is TRBJ1-1 and V is TRBV2, with D uncertain. The germline V and J ends were trimmed by 10 bases and 2 bases, with 11 bases remaining between them. The germline V gene encodes CDR1 SNHLY and CDR2 FYNNEI. This CDR3 region has 12 residues.

The chain is built from TRBV28 and TRBJ2-1; possible D gene TRBD2, 5 bases. The germline V gene has CDR1 MDHEN and CDR2 SYDVKM. Trimming pared 3 bases from V and 0 bases from J, leaving 12 bases between. The CDR3 loop spans 16 amino acids. As DNA, the CDR3 is TGTGCCAGCAGTTTGCCTAGCTTAAGCTCCTACAATGAGCAGTTCTTC. Its protein is CASSLPSLSSYNEQFF.

This clonotype was counted at least ten times. This chain connects TRBV6-5 to TRBJ2-2; 7 positions match TRBD2. Trimming cost V 1 base and J 5 bases; bases outside gene matches: 7. The CDR3 runs 16 residues. CDR1 and CDR2 from the germline V gene are MNHEY and SVGAGI. This CDR3 is CASSYLAGRITGELFF. CDR3 DNA sequence: TGTGCCAGCAGTTACTTAGCGGGCAGGATTACCGGGGAGCTGTTTTTT.

About this clonotype: Relative to the germline gene, one junction end is altered; a read error may explain this. This chain uses TRBV5-1 with TRBJ1-2, with D possibly being TRBD1 (5 bases). The CDR3 spans 11 residues. In germline, CDR1 is SGHRS, CDR2 YFSETQ. This chain's CDR3 is CASSLGDRRNF. CDR3 sequence (DNA): TGCGCCAGCAGCCTGGGAGACAGACGTAACTTC.

This clonotype was recorded at least ten times. The genes are TRBV29-1 and TRBJ2-3, with D unclear. CDR1 and CDR2 (germline): SQVTM, ANQGSEA. V lost 6 bases to trimming and J lost 3 bases, with 7 bases between them. This CDR3 contains 11 residues. The CDR3 spells CSVRVTDTQYF. The DNA of the CDR3 is TGCAGCGTCCGGGTTACAGATACGCAGTATTTT.

This clonotype was detected a few times. It may be a read error: a sequence one base away is much more abundant. The rearrangement joins TRBV28 to TRBJ2-7; D unresolved. CDR1 is MDHEN and CDR2 is SYDVKM in the germline V gene. Trimming took 4 bases from V and 10 from J, leaving 17 bases between them. The CDR3 sequence is 13 residues long. The CDR3 region is CASSYGVVTDQYF. CDR3 DNA: TGTGCCAGCAGTTATGGGGTGGTTACCGACCAGTACTTC.

This clonotype was found many times. The V call is TRBV20-1, the J call TRBJ1-2; tentatively, D is TRBD1 (5 bases). Deletions cut 3 bases from V and 6 bases from J, with 8 bases between. This CDR3 spans 11 amino acids. Germline V gives CDR1 DFQATT, CDR2 SNEGSKA (reference sequence). This CDR3 is CSARTDHGYTF. The CDR3 DNA is TGCAGTGCTAGGACAGACCATGGCTACACCTTC.

The table lists this clonotype with a few counts. The J gene is TRBJ2-5, the V gene TRBV12-3 or TRBV12-4; a possible D gene is TRBD2 (5 bases). CDR3 length: 11 residues. Trimming left V 2 bases short and J 10 bases short, with 8 bases between. The CDR3 reads CASSLTGNQYF. CDR3 DNA sequence: TGTGCCAGCAGTTTAACCGGGAACCAGTACTTC.

In this sample, this clonotype turned up a few times. This CDR3 is CASSSAGGGETQYF. The CDR3 bases are TGTGCCAGCAGCTCGGCAGGGGGCGGCGAGACCCAGTACTTC. The chain links TRBV7-3 to TRBJ2-5, with 8 bases that match TRBD1. The germline V gene has CDR1 SGHTA and CDR2 FQGTGA. V lost 4 bases to trimming and J lost 5 bases; unmatched junction nucleotides: 6. This CDR3 region has 14 residues.